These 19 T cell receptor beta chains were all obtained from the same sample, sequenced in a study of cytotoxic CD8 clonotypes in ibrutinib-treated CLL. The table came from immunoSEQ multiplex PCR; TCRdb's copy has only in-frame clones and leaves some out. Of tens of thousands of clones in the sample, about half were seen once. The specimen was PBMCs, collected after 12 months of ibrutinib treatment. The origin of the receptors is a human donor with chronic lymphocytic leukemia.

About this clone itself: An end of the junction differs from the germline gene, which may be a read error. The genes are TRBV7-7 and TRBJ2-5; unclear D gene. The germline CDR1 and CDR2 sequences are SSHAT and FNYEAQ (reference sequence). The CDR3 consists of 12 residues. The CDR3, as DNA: TGTGCTAGCAGCTTAGACCGGGAGACCCAGTACTTC. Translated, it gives CASSLDRETQYF.

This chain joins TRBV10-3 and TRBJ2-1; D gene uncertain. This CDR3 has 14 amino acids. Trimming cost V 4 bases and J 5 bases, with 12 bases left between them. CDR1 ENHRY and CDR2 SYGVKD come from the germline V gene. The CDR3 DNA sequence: TGTGCCATCAGTGCTGAGGAGAATGACAATGAGCAGTTCTTC. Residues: CAISAEENDNEQFF.

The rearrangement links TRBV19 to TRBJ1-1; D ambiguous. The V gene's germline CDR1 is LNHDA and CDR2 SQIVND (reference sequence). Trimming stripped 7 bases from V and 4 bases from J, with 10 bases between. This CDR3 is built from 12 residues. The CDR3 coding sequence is TGTGCCAGTAAGAGGGCGCCCACTGAAGCTTTCTTT. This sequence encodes CASKRAPTEAFF. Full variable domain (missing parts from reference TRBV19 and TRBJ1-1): DGGITQSPKYLFRKEGQNVTLSCEQNLNHDAMYWYRQDPGQGLRLIYYSQIVNDFQKGDIAEGYSVSREKKESFPLTVTSAQKNPTAFYLCASKRAPTEAFFGQGTRLTVV.

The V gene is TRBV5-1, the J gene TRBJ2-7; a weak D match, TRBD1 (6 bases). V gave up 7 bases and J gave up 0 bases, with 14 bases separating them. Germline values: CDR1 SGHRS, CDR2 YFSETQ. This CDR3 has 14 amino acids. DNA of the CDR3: TGCGCCAGCCGAACCGGGACAACCTCCTACGAGCAGTACTTC. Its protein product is CASRTGTTSYEQYF.

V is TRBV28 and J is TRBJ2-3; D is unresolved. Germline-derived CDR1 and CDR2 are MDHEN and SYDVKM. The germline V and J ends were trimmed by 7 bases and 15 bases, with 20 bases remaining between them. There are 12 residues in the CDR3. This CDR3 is CASTQVGSSPYF. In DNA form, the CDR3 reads TGTGCCAGCACGCAGGTCGGCTCGTCGCCCTATTTT.

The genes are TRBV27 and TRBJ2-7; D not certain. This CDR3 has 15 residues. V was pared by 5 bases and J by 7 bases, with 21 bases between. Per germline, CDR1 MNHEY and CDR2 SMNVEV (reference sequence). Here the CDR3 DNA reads TGTGCCAGCAGTCCGACACGGGTAGGCCTGTGGGAGCAGTACTTC. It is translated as CASSPTRVGLWEQYF.

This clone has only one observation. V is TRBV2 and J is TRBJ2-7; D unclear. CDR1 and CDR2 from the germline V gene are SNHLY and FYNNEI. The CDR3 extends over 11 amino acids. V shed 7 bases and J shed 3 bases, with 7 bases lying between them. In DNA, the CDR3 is TGTGCCAGCATGGAAAACTACGAGCAGTACTTC. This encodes CASMENYEQYF.

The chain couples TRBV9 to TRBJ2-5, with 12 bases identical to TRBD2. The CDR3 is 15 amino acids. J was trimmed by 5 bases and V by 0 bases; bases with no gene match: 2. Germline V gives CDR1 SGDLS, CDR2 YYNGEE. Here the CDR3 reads CASSVASGRAETQYF. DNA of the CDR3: TGTGCCAGCAGCGTAGCTAGCGGGAGGGCCGAGACCCAGTACTTC.

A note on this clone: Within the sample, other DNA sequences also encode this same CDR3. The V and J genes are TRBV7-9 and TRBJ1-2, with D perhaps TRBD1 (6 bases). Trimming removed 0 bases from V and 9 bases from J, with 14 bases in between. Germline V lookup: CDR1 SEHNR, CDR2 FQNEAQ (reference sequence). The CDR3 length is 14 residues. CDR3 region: CASSLAGQGLSYTF. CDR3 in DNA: TGTGCCAGCAGCTTAGCGGGTCAGGGGTTGAGCTACACCTTC. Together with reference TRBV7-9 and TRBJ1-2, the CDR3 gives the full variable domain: DTGVSQNPRHKITKRGQNVTFRCDPISEHNRLYWYRQTLGQGPEFLTYFQNEAQLEKSRLLSDRFSAERPKGSFSTLEIQRTEQGDSAMYLCASSLAGQGLSYTFGSGTRLTVV.

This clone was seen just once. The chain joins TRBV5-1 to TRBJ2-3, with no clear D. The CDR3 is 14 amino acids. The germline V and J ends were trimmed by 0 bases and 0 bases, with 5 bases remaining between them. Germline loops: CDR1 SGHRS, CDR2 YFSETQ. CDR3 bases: TGCGCCAGCAGCTTGGATCTAAGCACAGATACGCAGTATTTT. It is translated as CASSLDLSTDTQYF.

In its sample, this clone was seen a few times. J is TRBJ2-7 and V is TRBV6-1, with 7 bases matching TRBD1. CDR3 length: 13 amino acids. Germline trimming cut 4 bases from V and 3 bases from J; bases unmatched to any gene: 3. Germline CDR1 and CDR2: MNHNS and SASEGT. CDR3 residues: CASSGQGSYEQYF. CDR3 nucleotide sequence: TGTGCCAGCAGTGGACAGGGTAGCTACGAGCAGTACTTC.

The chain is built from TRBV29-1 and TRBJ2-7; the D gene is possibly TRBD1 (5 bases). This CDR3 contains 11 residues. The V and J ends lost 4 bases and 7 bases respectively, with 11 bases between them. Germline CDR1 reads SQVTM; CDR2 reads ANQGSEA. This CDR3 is CSVAQGSEQYF. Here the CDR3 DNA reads TGCAGCGTTGCCCAGGGAAGTGAGCAGTACTTC.

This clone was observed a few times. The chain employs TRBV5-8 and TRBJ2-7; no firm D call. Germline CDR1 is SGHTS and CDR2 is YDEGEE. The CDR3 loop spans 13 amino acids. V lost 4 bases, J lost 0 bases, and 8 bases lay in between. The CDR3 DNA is TGTGCCAGCAGCCGTACTCACTCCTACGAGCAGTACTTC. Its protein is CASSRTHSYEQYF. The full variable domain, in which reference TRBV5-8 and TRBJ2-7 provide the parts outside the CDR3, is EAGVTQSPTHLIKTRGQQATLRCSPISGHTSVYWYQQALGLGLQFLLWYDEGEERNRGNFPPRFSGRQFPNYSSELNVNALELEDSALYLCASSRTHSYEQYFGPGTRLTVT.

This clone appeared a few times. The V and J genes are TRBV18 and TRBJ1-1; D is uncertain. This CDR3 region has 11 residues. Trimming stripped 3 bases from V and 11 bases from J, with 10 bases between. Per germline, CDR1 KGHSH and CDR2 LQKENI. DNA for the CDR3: TGTGCCAGCTCACCGGGAGCGGGCGCTTTCTTT. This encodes CASSPGAGAFF.

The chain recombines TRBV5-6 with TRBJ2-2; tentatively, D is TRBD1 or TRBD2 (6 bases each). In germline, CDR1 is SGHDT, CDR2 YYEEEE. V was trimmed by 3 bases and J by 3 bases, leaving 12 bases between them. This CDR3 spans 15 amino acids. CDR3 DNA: TGTGCCAGCAGCTCCGTAAGGGGGGACACCGGGGAGCTGTTTTTT. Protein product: CASSSVRGDTGELFF.

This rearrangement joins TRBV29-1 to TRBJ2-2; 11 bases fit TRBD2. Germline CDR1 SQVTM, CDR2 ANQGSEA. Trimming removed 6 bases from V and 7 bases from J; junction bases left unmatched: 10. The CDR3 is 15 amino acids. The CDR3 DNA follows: TGCAGCGTCCTCTCTAGCGGGAGGAGGAACGGGGAGCTGTTTTTT. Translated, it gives CSVLSSGRRNGELFF.

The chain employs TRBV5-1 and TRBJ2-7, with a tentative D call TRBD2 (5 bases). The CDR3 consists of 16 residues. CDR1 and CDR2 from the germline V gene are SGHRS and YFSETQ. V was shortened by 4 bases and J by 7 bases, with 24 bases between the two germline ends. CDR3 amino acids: CASSPEGDRPGGEQYF. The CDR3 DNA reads TGCGCCAGCAGCCCCGAGGGAGACCGACCAGGAGGTGAGCAGTACTTC.

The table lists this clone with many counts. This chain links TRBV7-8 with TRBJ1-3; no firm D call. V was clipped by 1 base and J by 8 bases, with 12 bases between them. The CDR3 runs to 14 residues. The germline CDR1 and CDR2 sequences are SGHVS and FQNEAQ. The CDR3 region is CASSLEAKVDTIYF. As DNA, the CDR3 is TGTGCCAGCAGCTTAGAAGCTAAGGTTGACACCATATATTTT.

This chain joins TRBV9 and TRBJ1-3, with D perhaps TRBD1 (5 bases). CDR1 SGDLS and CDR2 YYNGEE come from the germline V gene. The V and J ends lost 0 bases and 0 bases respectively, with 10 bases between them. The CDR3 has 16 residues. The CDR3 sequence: CASSVAYRSSGNTIYF. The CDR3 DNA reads TGTGCCAGCAGCGTAGCGTACAGGAGCTCTGGAAACACCATATATTTT.